This record looks at one T cell receptor (beta chain) sequence and its context. This specimen belongs to a study of blood T cell repertoires in COVID-19. About the study: From T cells, B-cell-depleted T cells, or PBMCs came the material, which was cDNA or gDNA.

The repertoire was sequenced with immunoSEQ multiplex PCR; TCRdb's copy has only in-frame clones and lacks some. The sample has about 160,000 clones; just under 90% are singletons. Sequencing used peripheral blood. This receptor was identified in a woman in her 70s with COVID-19, enrolled during active disease.

DNA of the CDR3: TGCGCCAGCAGCCCACCGACAGGGTCTATCCCAAATGAGCAGTTCTTC. Translation: CASSPPTGSIPNEQFF. V usage is TRBV5-1 and J usage is TRBJ2-1, with 7 bases matching TRBD1. V lost 4 bases, J lost 7 bases, and 14 bases stayed unmatched. This CDR3 has 16 amino acids. CDR1 and CDR2 from the germline V gene are SGHRS and YFSETQ.